The present T cell receptor (beta chain) was sequenced within a study of healthy donors' naive CD4 and CD8 T cells. Across the whole study: All functional IMGT TCR alpha variants were covered by new primers.

General observations from the study: A reported CD4+/CD8+ bias affected most V and J genes in naive cells. Bulk sequencing left alpha and beta chains unpaired. Negatively charged CDR3s marked CD8+ lineage; positively charged CDR3s marked CD4+ lineage.

Comments on this clonotype: Its specificity is unknown.

In germline, CDR1 is LNHDA, CDR2 SQIVND (reference sequence). Trimming pared 3 bases from V and 1 base from J, leaving 10 bases between. This CDR3 spans 15 amino acids. Each TCR library used 450 to 600 ng of total RNA and a linear amplification protocol. In TCRdb, the reads were re-called with MiXCR into one record per CDR3 protein. The sample contains approximately 200,000 distinct CDR3 sequences, 74% of which appear only once. The chain recombines TRBV19 with TRBJ1-5, with no clear D. The specimen was naive CD4+ and CD8+ T cells sorted from blood, pooled from several donors. The clonotype was recovered from a pool of human donors in good health; the sample pools cells from several healthy donors. The CDR3 here is CASSIVRISNQPQHF. The CDR3 nucleotides read TGTGCCAGTAGTATCGTCAGAATCAGCAATCAGCCCCAGCATTTT. Filled out from reference TRBV19 and TRBJ1-5, the complete variable domain reads DGGITQSPKYLFRKEGQNVTLSCEQNLNHDAMYWYRQDPGQGLRLIYYSQIVNDFQKGDIAEGYSVSREKKESFPLTVTSAQKNPTAFYLCASSIVRISNQPQHFGDGTRLSIL.